These 32 T cell receptor beta chains share one sample of origin, sequenced in a study of T-cell reconstitution after alpha-beta-depleted transplantation in children. Preparing the TCRbeta library involved the use of unique molecular identifiers. TCRdb re-called the PCR reads with MiXCR, one entry per CDR3 protein. The data show roughly 420,000 distinct CDR3 sequences, with roughly 16% seen just once and around 28% held by the top ten. The material was PBMCs, mostly from graft donor cells, obtained 360 days after TCRalphabeta/CD19-depleted stem cell transplant. These receptors originate from a boy under two years old who had a stem cell transplant for Wiskott-Aldrich syndrome, so the T cells may come from the graft donor.

The rearrangement joins TRBV6-5 to TRBJ1-6, with 7 nucleotides matching TRBD1. The CDR3 spans 15 residues. The germline gives CDR1 MNHEY, CDR2 SVGAGI. Unmatched junction bases numbered 4, after V lost 2 bases and J lost 6 bases. CDR3 protein: CASSYAGQINSPLHF. In DNA form, the CDR3 reads TGTGCCAGCAGTTACGCGGGACAGATTAATTCACCCCTCCACTTT.

This clonotype was counted a few times. The chain is built from TRBV5-1 and TRBJ2-1; no firm D call. This CDR3 has 18 residues. Deletions cut 4 bases from V and 0 bases from J, with 20 bases between. Per germline, CDR1 SGHRS and CDR2 YFSETQ. The CDR3 nucleotides are TGCGCCAGCAGCCTACCCCTAAGCCCCGGAAGCTCCTACAATGAGCAGTTCTTC. This translates into CASSLPLSPGSSYNEQFF. Looking up the rest from reference TRBV5-1 and TRBJ2-1 gives the full variable domain: KAGVTQTPRYLIKTRGQQVTLSCSPISGHRSVSWYQQTPGQGLQFLFEYFSETQRNKGNFPGRFSGRQFSNSRSEMNVSTLELGDSALYLCASSLPLSPGSSYNEQFFGPGTRLTVL.

This clonotype was detected only a few times. CDR3 loop: CASSLYSLGSRVYEQYF. The CDR3 DNA is TGCGCCAGCAGCTTGTATTCGTTGGGCTCTCGAGTCTACGAGCAGTACTTC. The V call is TRBV5-1, the J call TRBJ2-7; D is uncertain. CDR3 size: 17 residues. Germline V lookup: CDR1 SGHRS, CDR2 YFSETQ. Deletions cut 1 base from V and 3 bases from J, with 20 bases between.

This clonotype came up a few times. The chain joins TRBV7-9 to TRBJ2-1; D not resolved. Per germline, CDR1 SEHNR and CDR2 FQNEAQ (reference sequence). The CDR3 contains 17 residues. Deletions cut 5 bases from V and 3 bases from J, with 20 bases between. CDR3 coding DNA: TGTGCCAGCAGCCCGCCCCCTAAGATGGGTTACTACAATGAGCAGTTCTTC. Its protein product is CASSPPPKMGYYNEQFF. Variable domain in full (rest from reference TRBV7-9 and TRBJ2-1): DTGVSQNPRHKITKRGQNVTFRCDPISEHNRLYWYRQTLGQGPEFLTYFQNEAQLEKSRLLSDRFSAERPKGSFSTLEIQRTEQGDSAMYLCASSPPPKMGYYNEQFFGPGTRLTVL.

This clonotype has a handful of counts. The rearrangement links TRBV5-1 to TRBJ2-1; 16 bases are a match to TRBD2. This CDR3 is built from 17 residues. J lost 1 base, V lost 7 bases, and 5 bases had no gene match. Germline V gene lookup returns CDR1 SGHRS and CDR2 YFSETQ. The CDR3 DNA follows: TGCGCCAGCCAGGGACTAGCGGGAGGGCCTTCCTACAATGAGCAGTTCTTC. It translates to CASQGLAGGPSYNEQFF. Based on the CDR3 plus reference TRBV5-1 and TRBJ2-1, the full variable domain is KAGVTQTPRYLIKTRGQQVTLSCSPISGHRSVSWYQQTPGQGLQFLFEYFSETQRNKGNFPGRFSGRQFSNSRSEMNVSTLELGDSALYLCASQGLAGGPSYNEQFFGPGTRLTVL.

The chain carries TRBV10-2 and TRBJ2-3; 8 bases are a match to TRBD1. With 6 bases clipped from V and 1 base from J, the junction kept 12 bases outside the gene matches. CDR3 length equals 17 residues. The germline gives CDR1 WSHSY, CDR2 SAAADI. The CDR3 DNA follows: TGCGCCAGCAGGAGGGCAGGGGGCCGGTCGGGCACAGATACGCAGTATTTT. This sequence encodes CASRRAGGRSGTDTQYF.

The rearrangement joins TRBV3-1 to TRBJ2-5, with 10 bases aligning to TRBD2. The CDR3 runs 17 residues. Per germline, CDR1 LGHDT and CDR2 YNNKEL (reference sequence). V gave up 1 base and J gave up 5 bases; unmatched junction bases: 10. The CDR3 loop reads CASSQVGRTSGVETQYF. The CDR3 DNA is TGTGCCAGCAGCCAAGTAGGGAGGACTAGCGGCGTGGAGACCCAGTACTTC.

V and J are TRBV5-1 and TRBJ2-3, with 7 bases fitting TRBD1. J was trimmed by 5 bases and V by 0 bases; bases with no gene match: 9. The CDR3 is made up of 16 amino acids. Germline CDR1 reads SGHRS; CDR2 reads YFSETQ. The CDR3: CASSLDRGSGGDTQYF. The CDR3 DNA sequence: TGCGCCAGCAGCTTGGACAGGGGCTCAGGTGGAGATACGCAGTATTTT.

The genes are TRBV11-1 and TRBJ2-2; 10 bases map to TRBD2. The J segment lost 2 bases and the V segment lost 1 base, leaving 7 bases of the junction unmatched. Germline V gives CDR1 SGHAT, CDR2 FQDESV (reference sequence). There are 18 residues in the CDR3. CDR3 region: CASSLEFLAGENTGELFF. The DNA for the CDR3 is TGTGCCAGCAGCTTAGAGTTCCTAGCGGGGGAAAACACCGGGGAGCTGTTTTTT. The full variable domain, rest sourced from reference TRBV11-1 and TRBJ2-2, is EAEVAQSPRYKITEKSQAVAFWCDPISGHATLYWYRQILGQGPELLVQFQDESVVDDSQLPKDRFSAERLKGVDSTLKIQPAELGDSAMYLCASSLEFLAGENTGELFFGEGSRLTVL.

The chain employs TRBV7-6 and TRBJ1-4; D is unclear. The V and J ends lost 6 bases and 8 bases respectively, with 13 bases between them. Germline V lookup: CDR1 SGHVS, CDR2 FNYEAQ. The CDR3 sequence is 13 residues long. CDR3 loop: CASSKGRGEKLFF. As DNA, the CDR3 is TGTGCCAGCAGTAAAGGTAGAGGAGAAAAACTGTTTTTT.

This clonotype was seen only a few times. The chain carries TRBV12-3 or TRBV12-4 and TRBJ2-4; D call uncertain. The V and J ends lost 6 bases and 2 bases respectively, with 14 bases between them. CDR3 length: 15 residues. CDR3 loop: CASSPLERTKNIQYF. In DNA, the CDR3 is TGTGCCAGCAGCCCCTTAGAGAGAACCAAAAACATTCAGTACTTC.

Only a few counts were recorded for this clonotype. V usage is TRBV4-2 and J usage is TRBJ2-3; 12 positions agree with TRBD2. The CDR3 extends over 20 amino acids. V shed 2 bases and J 6 bases; nucleotides not matched to a gene: 18. Per the germline V gene, CDR1 is LGHNA and CDR2 is YNFKEQ. CDR3 sequence: CASSQPPAVLAGGPGDTQYF. In DNA, the CDR3 is TGTGCCAGCAGCCAACCTCCCGCTGTTCTAGCGGGGGGGCCCGGTGATACGCAGTATTTT.

The genes are TRBV6-6 and TRBJ2-2, with a weak D call TRBD2 (6 bases). Germline V gene sequence: CDR1 MNHNY, CDR2 SVGAGI (reference sequence). V gave up 7 bases and J gave up 7 bases, with 10 bases separating them. This CDR3 has 12 residues. CDR3 sequence (DNA): TGTGCCAGCAAGACTAGGGACGGGGAGCTGTTTTTT. Protein: CASKTRDGELFF.

This clonotype was picked up a small number of times. The chain combines TRBV14 with TRBJ2-3, with TRBD2 identical over 7 bases. Germline loops: CDR1 SGHDN, CDR2 FVKESK. V dropped 2 bases and J dropped 6; count of bases not matched to a gene: 8. CDR3 length equals 15 residues. The CDR3 loop reads CASSQLVSGLDTQYF. The CDR3 nucleotides are TGTGCCAGCAGCCAATTGGTTAGCGGGTTGGATACGCAGTATTTT.

This clonotype occurred many times. The chain employs TRBV5-1 and TRBJ1-1; D unresolved. The V end lost 3 bases, the J end lost 1 base, and 4 bases lay between the germline ends. The CDR3 spans 12 residues. The germline gives CDR1 SGHRS, CDR2 YFSETQ. CDR3 sequence (DNA): TGCGCCAGCAGCTGGGGGAACACTGAAGCTTTCTTT. Its protein product is CASSWGNTEAFF. Combining the CDR3 with reference TRBV5-1 and TRBJ1-1 gives the whole variable domain KAGVTQTPRYLIKTRGQQVTLSCSPISGHRSVSWYQQTPGQGLQFLFEYFSETQRNKGNFPGRFSGRQFSNSRSEMNVSTLELGDSALYLCASSWGNTEAFFGQGTRLTVV.

A few counts support this clonotype. The chain couples TRBV5-1 to TRBJ2-5; TRBD1 might be the D (8 bases). V lost 5 bases and J 1 base, leaving 15 bases between the germline ends. Germline V gene sequence: CDR1 SGHRS, CDR2 YFSETQ. This CDR3 contains 15 residues. CDR3: CASSQQGGAQETQYF. The CDR3 DNA follows: TGCGCCAGCAGTCAACAGGGGGGGGCCCAAGAGACCCAGTACTTC. The whole variable domain, filled in from reference TRBV5-1 and TRBJ2-5, reads KAGVTQTPRYLIKTRGQQVTLSCSPISGHRSVSWYQQTPGQGLQFLFEYFSETQRNKGNFPGRFSGRQFSNSRSEMNVSTLELGDSALYLCASSQQGGAQETQYFGPGTRLLVL.

This clonotype was counted between two and nine times. This chain links TRBV29-1 with TRBJ1-3, with TRBD1 as a possible D gene (5 bases). V shed 7 bases and J shed 4 bases, with 17 bases lying between them. The CDR3 contains 14 residues. Per germline, CDR1 SQVTM and CDR2 ANQGSEA. In DNA form, the CDR3 reads TGCAGCGCTGGTTCCGGGACTGTCGGAAACACCATATATTTT. Amino acid sequence: CSAGSGTVGNTIYF.

The CDR3 DNA reads TGTGCCAGCAAACTAGCGGGGGGGAACTCCTACGAGCAGTACTTC. Encoded protein: CASKLAGGNSYEQYF. The chain couples TRBV11-1 to TRBJ2-7, with TRBD2 identical over 13 bases. The V gene's germline CDR1 is SGHAT and CDR2 FQDESV (reference sequence). J gave up 0 bases and V 7 bases, and 3 bases lay outside the gene matches. The CDR3 is made up of 15 amino acids.

The chain combines TRBV4-1 with TRBJ2-3, with a tentative D call TRBD2 (5 bases). Germline V gene lookup returns CDR1 MGHRA and CDR2 YSYEKL. Trimming removed 4 bases from V and 0 bases from J, with 17 bases in between. The CDR3 covers 17 residues. The CDR3 is CASSPKKGARSTDTQYF. The CDR3 nucleotides read TGCGCCAGCAGCCCTAAAAAGGGAGCGAGGAGCACAGATACGCAGTATTTT.

V and J are TRBV20-1 and TRBJ2-7; 12 bases are a match to TRBD2. V lost 7 bases, J lost 4 bases, and 8 bases stayed unmatched. This CDR3 is 14 amino acids long. The germline V gene has CDR1 DFQATT and CDR2 SNEGSKA (reference sequence). CDR3 nucleotide sequence: TGCAGTGTCCGACTAGCGGGGGCACCTTACGAGCAGTACTTC. Its translation: CSVRLAGAPYEQYF.

This clonotype was detected ten times or more. V gene TRBV20-1 combines with J gene TRBJ2-1; no clear D gene. CDR1 is DFQATT and CDR2 is SNEGSKA in the germline V gene (reference sequence). The CDR3 loop spans 13 amino acids. V was trimmed by 0 bases and J by 7 bases, leaving 10 bases between them. The CDR3 here is CSARDAVRNEQFF. DNA for the CDR3: TGCAGTGCTAGAGATGCCGTTCGGAATGAGCAGTTCTTC.

The chain has TRBV10-3 and TRBJ2-7; TRBD2 aligns across 11 bases. The CDR3 consists of 14 residues. CDR1 and CDR2 from the germline V gene are ENHRY and SYGVKD. V lost 4 bases, J lost 3 bases, and 2 bases stayed unmatched. CDR3 in amino acids: CAISGGTSGYEQYF. The CDR3 DNA is TGTGCCATCAGTGGAGGGACTAGCGGCTACGAGCAGTACTTC.

A few counts support this clonotype. Here the CDR3 reads CASSLGPGGDTQYF. The DNA of the CDR3 is TGTGCCAGCAGTTTAGGGCCCGGGGGAGATACGCAGTATTTT. The gene calls are TRBV27 and TRBJ2-3; perhaps TRBD2 as D (6 bases). Germline loops: CDR1 MNHEY, CDR2 SMNVEV (reference sequence). Trimming stripped 2 bases from V and 5 bases from J, with 11 bases between. The CDR3 is 14 residues long.

This clonotype came up a few times. The genes are TRBV4-3 and TRBJ2-5, with TRBD1 identical over 8 bases. V lost 0 bases to trimming and J lost 7 bases; unmatched junction nucleotides: 7. Per the germline V gene, CDR1 is LGHNA and CDR2 is YSLEER. This CDR3 comprises 15 residues. The CDR3 DNA reads as TGCGCCAGCAGCCAAGATTCCGACAGGGGCGGGACCCAGTACTTC. Translation gives CASSQDSDRGGTQYF.

This chain joins TRBV4-1 and TRBJ2-4, with D perhaps assigned TRBD1 or TRBD2 (5 bases each). CDR1 and CDR2 from the germline V gene are MGHRA and YSYEKL. This CDR3 contains 15 residues. Between the trimmed V and J ends, which lost 4 bases and 3 bases, there was a span of 13 bases. The CDR3 is CASSPGAVRKNIQYF. DNA of the CDR3: TGCGCCAGCAGCCCCGGGGCAGTTCGCAAAAACATTCAGTACTTC.

The CDR3 region has the DNA TGTGCCAGCAGAGACACTCTTTTAGCGGGAGGGTACAATGAGCAGTTCTTC. Amino acids: CASRDTLLAGGYNEQFF. V and J are TRBV12-3 or TRBV12-4 and TRBJ2-1; 11 bases agree with TRBD2. Germline trimming cut 6 bases from V and 4 bases from J; bases unmatched to any gene: 11. There are 17 residues in the CDR3.

V is TRBV5-1 and J is TRBJ2-1; 8 bases agree with TRBD1. V gave up 4 bases and J gave up 8 bases; unmatched junction bases: 17. CDR1 and CDR2 from the germline V gene are SGHRS and YFSETQ. The CDR3 spans 17 residues. The CDR3: CASSVRQGRVLLDEQFF. The CDR3 DNA sequence: TGCGCCAGCAGCGTAAGACAGGGGCGGGTCCTCTTAGATGAGCAGTTCTTC.

The chain carries TRBV4-1 and TRBJ2-1, with 8 positions matching TRBD2. Per the germline V gene, CDR1 is MGHRA and CDR2 is YSYEKL. After removal of 0 bases from V and 5 bases from J, the junction contained 6 bases not matched to a gene. The CDR3 is 16 amino acids. CDR3 in amino acids: CASSQEGGLVHNEQFF. CDR3 DNA sequence: TGCGCCAGCAGCCAAGAAGGGGGACTAGTCCACAATGAGCAGTTCTTC.

V and J are TRBV7-8 and TRBJ2-5, with TRBD1 matching 8 bases. The ends lost 4 bases at V and 5 bases at J; junction bases unmatched: 12. Germline values: CDR1 SGHVS, CDR2 FQNEAQ. The CDR3 sequence is 16 residues long. CDR3 nucleotides: TGTGCCAGCAGCTCCGTGCGTCCAGGGGGCGGGGAGACCCAGTACTTC. Its protein product is CASSSVRPGGGETQYF. The variable domain in full, completed from reference TRBV7-8 and TRBJ2-5, reads GAGVSQSPRYKVAKRGQDVALRCDPISGHVSLFWYQQALGQGPEFLTYFQNEAQLDKSGLPSDRFFAERPEGSVSTLKIQRTQQEDSAVYLCASSSVRPGGGETQYFGPGTRLLVL.

The rearrangement joins TRBV29-1 to TRBJ2-7; D not certain. Trimming pared 5 bases from V and 5 bases from J, leaving 10 bases between. From germline, CDR1 is SQVTM and CDR2 ANQGSEA. The length of the CDR3 is 11 residues. The CDR3 coding sequence is TGCAGCGTTCAAAATATAAACGAGCAGTACTTC. It encodes CSVQNINEQYF.

The V and J genes are TRBV5-1 and TRBJ1-6, with TRBD1 matching 9 bases. The V and J ends lost 4 bases and 6 bases, in that order; junction bases with no gene match: 8. There are 16 residues in the CDR3. Looked up from germline, CDR1 is SGHRS and CDR2 is YFSETQ. The DNA of the CDR3 is TGCGCCAGCAGCCTACAGGGGGCCATAGGTAATTCACCCCTCCACTTT. This codes for CASSLQGAIGNSPLHF.

In DNA form, the CDR3 reads TGTGCCAGCAGCTTAGAAGTCCCGACAGGGGGCGCGAATGGCTACACCTTC. Translated, it gives CASSLEVPTGGANGYTF. V and J are TRBV7-9 and TRBJ1-2, with 10 bases aligning to TRBD1. This CDR3 has 17 residues. V lost 1 base to trimming and J lost 6 bases; unmatched junction nucleotides: 11. Germline CDR1 and CDR2: SEHNR and FQNEAQ (reference sequence).